A selection of T cell receptor beta chains follows, all from one sample in a study of OX40 agonist ivuxolimab in advanced cancers. Generated by immunoSEQ multiplex PCR, the TCRdb table keeps only in-frame clones and is missing some. The sample has about 150,000 clones; 90% are singletons. Here the sequenced sample was CD4+ or CD8+ T cells sorted from blood, taken in a trial of the OX40 agonist ivuxolimab. These receptors all stem from an adult with an advanced solid tumor such as melanoma, head and neck, liver or kidney cancer. The CDR3 runs from the conserved cysteine through the conserved F or W. D genes are given only for firm matches. Some rows mark clone size as missing; the rest say once, few, many or name a class of expanded clone.

J gene | clone size | V gene | D gene | CDR3 protein | CDR3 DNA
TRBJ1-5 | - | TRBV5-1 | - | CASSLTTGNQPQHF | TGCGCCAGCAGCTTAACGACAGGCAATCAGCCCCAGCATTTT
TRBJ1-1 | - | TRBV30 | - | CAWSVTAGGTEAFF | TGTGCCTGGAGTGTTACTGCAGGTGGCACTGAAGCTTTCTTT
TRBJ1-1 | - | TRBV28 | TRBD1 | CASSPHGTGNTEAFF | TGTGCCAGCAGTCCCCACGGGACAGGGAACACTGAAGCTTTCTTT
TRBJ2-1 | - | TRBV5-8 | TRBD1 | CASNRDRAYNEQFF | TGTGCCAGCAACCGGGACAGAGCCTACAATGAGCAGTTCTTC
TRBJ2-3 | - | TRBV7-3 | TRBD2 | CASSLISGGTDTQYF | TGTGCCAGCAGCTTAATATCGGGAGGTACAGATACGCAGTATTTT
TRBJ1-5 | - | TRBV15 | - | CATSRDGGYQPQHF | TGTGCCACCAGCAGAGACGGGGGTTATCAGCCCCAGCATTTT
TRBJ2-7 | - | TRBV5-4 | TRBD2 | CASSFGLAGDNYEQYF | TGTGCCAGCAGTTTTGGGCTAGCGGGGGACAACTACGAGCAGTACTTC
TRBJ1-1 | - | TRBV11-2 | - | CASSLDPGVTEAFF | TGTGCCAGCAGCTTAGATCCGGGGGTCACTGAAGCTTTCTTT
TRBJ2-7 | - | TRBV14 | - | CASSQDLEQGGSHEQYF | TGTGCCAGCAGCCAAGATTTGGAACAGGGAGGTAGTCACGAGCAGTACTTC
TRBJ2-7 | once | TRBV18 | - | CASSPAGVEQYF | TGTGCCAGCTCACCCGCCGGGGTCGAGCAGTACTTC
TRBJ2-3 | - | TRBV5-1 | TRBD1 | CASSLGQGYPDTQYF | TGCGCCAGCAGCTTGGGACAGGGGTATCCAGATACGCAGTATTTT
TRBJ1-5 | - | TRBV7-2 | - | CASSLESGNQPQHF | TGTGCCAGCAGCTTAGAGAGCGGCAATCAGCCCCAGCATTTT
TRBJ2-1 | - | TRBV5-1 | - | CASSLEVEAQGNEQFF | TGCGCCAGCAGCTTGGAGGTGGAGGCCCAGGGCAATGAGCAGTTCTTC
TRBJ1-2 | - | TRBV28 | - | CASSLSGGDYGYTF | TGTGCCAGCAGTTTATCCGGGGGTGACTATGGCTACACCTTC
TRBJ2-7 | - | TRBV29-1 | TRBD1 | CSVHPGTETYEQYF | TGCAGCGTCCACCCCGGGACAGAAACCTACGAGCAGTACTTC
TRBJ1-2 | - | TRBV29-1 | TRBD1 | CSAGQGGGYTF | TGCAGCGCTGGACAGGGAGGTGGCTACACCTTC
TRBJ2-5 | - | TRBV6-5 | TRBD1 | CASSYNLLGQQETQYF | TGTGCCAGCAGTTACAACCTACTGGGACAGCAAGAGACCCAGTACTTC
TRBJ2-1 | - | TRBV12-5 | - | CASGLGLGGNEQFF | TGTGCTAGTGGTTTGGGCCTAGGCGGGAATGAGCAGTTCTTC
TRBJ2-2 | - | TRBV12-5 | - | CASGLLISDTGELFF | TGTGCTAGTGGTTTATTGATTTCGGACACCGGGGAGCTGTTTTTT
TRBJ2-7 | - | TRBV28 | TRBD1 | CASRWVRDSTYEQYF | TGTGCCAGCAGGTGGGTCCGGGACAGCACCTACGAGCAGTACTTC
TRBJ1-1 | - | TRBV19 | - | CASESGGLPNTEAFF | TGTGCCAGTGAAAGTGGCGGACTGCCGAACACTGAAGCTTTCTTT
TRBJ1-2 | - | TRBV27 | TRBD1 | CASGNRGRGYTF | TGTGCCAGCGGAAACAGGGGCCGTGGCTACACCTTC
TRBJ2-1 | - | TRBV4-1 | - | CASSQVQGGDEQFF | TGCGCCAGCAGCCAAGTCCAGGGGGGGGATGAGCAGTTCTTC
TRBJ2-7 | few | TRBV6-1 | TRBD2 | CASSAALAGHSYEQYF | TGTGCCAGCAGTGCCGCCTTAGCGGGCCACTCCTACGAGCAGTACTTC
TRBJ2-2 | - | TRBV5-1 | - | CASSLARNSENTGELFF | TGCGCCAGCAGCTTGGCGCGTAATAGCGAGAACACCGGGGAGCTGTTTTTT
TRBJ2-2 | - | TRBV7-2 | - | CASSVRVRELFF | TGTGCCAGCAGCGTCAGGGTTAGGGAGCTGTTTTTT
TRBJ1-1 | few | TRBV28 | - | CATDPEDTEAFF | TGTGCCACAGACCCGGAGGACACTGAAGCTTTCTTT
TRBJ2-1 | - | TRBV7-2 | TRBD2 | CASSPPGLRVDEQFF | TGTGCCAGCAGCCCGCCGGGACTAAGGGTAGATGAGCAGTTCTTC
TRBJ1-5 | - | TRBV7-9 | - | CASSRLGQPQHF | TGTGCCAGCAGCCGGTTGGGTCAGCCCCAGCATTTT
TRBJ2-7 | - | TRBV18 | - | CASSPPRYAYEQYF | TGTGCCAGCTCACCACCCAGATACGCCTACGAGCAGTACTTC
TRBJ2-7 | once | TRBV27 | - | CASSYPGKGAHEQYF | TGTGCCAGCAGTTATCCCGGGAAAGGGGCCCACGAGCAGTACTTC
TRBJ2-3 | once | TRBV7-2 | - | CASRLQGTTSTDTQYF | TGTGCCAGCAGGTTACAGGGGACTACTAGCACAGATACGCAGTATTTT
TRBJ2-5 | - | TRBV7-2 | TRBD2 | CASSLASGRRLETQYF | TGTGCCAGCAGCTTAGCCAGCGGGAGGAGATTAGAGACCCAGTACTTC
TRBJ1-1 | - | TRBV2 | - | CASTLGRNTEAFF | TGTGCCAGCACTCTGGGCCGGAACACTGAAGCTTTCTTT
TRBJ1-5 | - | TRBV6-5 | - | CASSSGAGAKNQPQHF | TGTGCCAGCAGTTCAGGGGCGGGGGCTAAAAATCAGCCCCAGCATTTT
TRBJ2-3 | - | TRBV2 | TRBD2 | CASSGRTSGTDTQYF | TGTGCCAGCAGTGGCAGGACTAGCGGCACAGATACGCAGTATTTT
TRBJ2-7 | - | TRBV27 | TRBD1 | CASSSAGTGDDEQYF | TGTGCCAGCAGTTCCGCCGGGACAGGGGATGACGAGCAGTACTTC
TRBJ2-5 | - | TRBV4-2 | - | CASSQGFGQETQYF | TGTGCCAGCAGCCAGGGGTTTGGCCAAGAGACCCAGTACTTC
TRBJ2-3 | - | TRBV4-3 | - | CASSQDLVSGTDTQYF | TGCGCCAGCAGCCAAGATTTGGTTTCCGGCACAGATACGCAGTATTTT
TRBJ1-3 | - | TRBV13 | - | CASSATGLRNTIYF | TGTGCCAGCAGCGCAACGGGACTTCGAAACACCATATATTTT
TRBJ1-2 | - | TRBV29-1 | - | CSAETSPPNYGYTF | TGCAGCGCTGAAACATCGCCTCCTAACTATGGCTACACCTTC
TRBJ2-1 | - | TRBV7-2 | - | CASSFPGLTINEQFF | TGTGCCAGCAGCTTCCCGGGACTGACGATCAATGAGCAGTTCTTC
TRBJ2-1 | - | TRBV7-6 | - | CASSPTGGGSYNEQFF | TGTGCCAGCAGCCCAACAGGGGGGGGGTCCTACAATGAGCAGTTCTTC
TRBJ1-1 | - | TRBV28 | TRBD1 | CASSGRQGSNTEAFF | TGTGCCAGCAGTGGACGACAGGGATCGAACACTGAAGCTTTCTTT
TRBJ2-3 | - | TRBV7-9 | - | CAILAVRTDTQYF | TGTGCCATCTTAGCGGTCCGCACAGATACGCAGTATTTT
TRBJ2-3 | - | TRBV19 | TRBD2 | CASRLAGSPTDTQYF | TGTGCCAGCCGACTAGCGGGTTCCCCCACAGATACGCAGTATTTT
TRBJ2-5 | - | TRBV4-1 | TRBD1 | CASSQGPPRTGAVETQYF | TGCGCCAGCAGCCAAGGCCCCCCTCGGACAGGGGCTGTTGAGACCCAGTACTTC
TRBJ1-5 | - | TRBV5-5 | - | CASSLRQSNQPQHF | TGTGCCAGCAGCTTGAGACAGAGCAATCAGCCCCAGCATTTT
TRBJ1-2 | few | TRBV2 | TRBD1 | CASRVDRNYGYTF | TGTGCCAGCAGGGTGGACAGGAACTATGGCTACACCTTC
TRBJ2-3 | - | TRBV2 | - | CASSAESTSTDTQYF | TGTGCCAGCAGTGCGGAGTCAACTAGCACAGATACGCAGTATTTT